The present TCR beta chain was sequenced within a study of T cell responses to AZD1222 COVID-19 vaccine. Clones were read by immunoSEQ multiplex PCR, and TCRdb kept only the in-frame ones, dropping some. The table shows fewer than 150,000 clones, with 93% occurring only once. The origin of this receptor is an adult in good health. The sequenced sample was peripheral blood, obtained on day 0 of AZD1222 vaccination.

CDR3 sequence: CASSESVGRVNTEAFF. The DNA for the CDR3 is TGTGCCAGCAGTGAAAGTGTCGGCAGGGTGAACACTGAAGCTTTCTTT. The V call is TRBV2, the J call TRBJ1-1; TRBD1 is a possible D gene (5 bases). V lost 2 bases, J lost 0 bases, and 13 bases lay in between. The CDR3 totals 16 residues. The germline V gene has CDR1 SNHLY and CDR2 FYNNEI. The whole variable domain, remainder taken from reference TRBV2 and TRBJ1-1, is EPEVTQTPSHQVTQMGQEVILRCVPISNHLYFYWYRQILGQKVEFLVSFYNNEISEKSEIFDDQFSVERPDGSNFTLKIRSTKLEDSAMYFCASSESVGRVNTEAFFGQGTRLTVV.